One sample yielded the 20 T cell receptor beta chains listed below, sequenced in a study of TIL therapy for anti-PD-1-resistant metastatic lung cancer. The immunoSEQ assay was v3. The protocol was immunoSEQ multiplex PCR, while the TCRdb copy is restricted to in-frame clones and leaves out a portion. The data contain 50,000 to 60,000 clones, less than 75% of them singletons. Time point indicated: pre-treatment sample, taken before nivolumab and TIL therapy. Tumor tissue came from excised metastases, mostly pleural nodules or supraclavicular lymph nodes. The source material was tumor tissue, sampled at baseline. These TCRs come from a person aged 25-80 years with non-small cell lung cancer.

The J gene is TRBJ2-7, the V gene TRBV6-5, with 10 positions matching TRBD2. J lost 3 bases, V lost 7 bases, and 3 bases had no gene match. In germline, CDR1 is MNHEY, CDR2 SVGAGI. The CDR3 loop spans 13 amino acids. The CDR3 sequence: CASKIAGGYEQYF. Written as DNA, the CDR3 is TGTGCCAGCAAAATAGCGGGGGGCTACGAGCAGTACTTC.

This rearrangement joins TRBV28 to TRBJ1-1; 8 nucleotides match TRBD1. The V gene end was trimmed by 5 bases and the J gene end by 1 base; junction bases not matched to a gene: 6. CDR1 and CDR2 (germline): MDHEN, SYDVKM. This CDR3 comprises 15 residues. The CDR3 region has the DNA TGTGCCAGCAGTGAGGTCACAGGGGGGAACACTGAAGCTTTCTTT. It codes for CASSEVTGGNTEAFF.

This clone has just a few counts. The CDR3 coding sequence is TGCGCCAGCAGCCCGTCCAGGGGGCGGATGAACACTGAAGCTTTCTTT. Protein: CASSPSRGRMNTEAFF. The chain carries TRBV5-1 and TRBJ1-1; 8 bases line up with TRBD1. The V segment lost 4 bases and the J segment 0 bases; nucleotides outside the gene matches: 8. The CDR3 sequence is 16 residues long. Germline V gene lookup returns CDR1 SGHRS and CDR2 YFSETQ.

The V gene is TRBV6-6, the J gene TRBJ1-2, with D tentatively TRBD1 (5 bases). Germline-derived CDR1 and CDR2 are MNHNY and SVGAGI (reference sequence). The CDR3 has 12 amino acids. V lost 5 bases, J lost 12 bases, and 16 bases lay in between. CDR3 sequence: CASSRDRDENTF. CDR3 in DNA: TGTGCCAGCAGTCGGGACCGCGACGAAAACACCTTC.

A single count supports this clone. Here the CDR3 reads CSVGPGQGYEQYF. The CDR3 DNA reads as TGCAGCGTTGGCCCGGGACAGGGGTACGAGCAGTACTTC. The chain links TRBV29-1 to TRBJ2-7; 10 bases agree with TRBD1. The CDR3 contains 13 residues. The V and J ends lost 4 bases and 4 bases, in that order; junction bases with no gene match: 4. Germline CDR1 reads SQVTM; CDR2 reads ANQGSEA.

J is TRBJ1-4 and V is TRBV15; weak D call: TRBD1 (6 bases). The germline V gene has CDR1 LNHNV and CDR2 YYDKDF (reference sequence). V was clipped by 2 bases and J by 8 bases, with 21 bases between them. The CDR3 consists of 17 residues. CDR3 protein: CATSRRNGQHEGEKLFF. The CDR3 nucleotides read TGTGCCACCAGCAGAAGGAACGGACAGCACGAGGGGGAAAAACTGTTTTTT.

This clone was recorded a few times. J is TRBJ2-7 and V is TRBV2; TRBD2 matches at 10 bases. The CDR3 has 15 amino acids. Germline V CDR1 and CDR2: SNHLY, FYNNEI. Unmatched junction bases numbered 6, after V lost 6 bases and J lost 1 base. CDR3 in amino acids: CASRGGAGGSYEQYF. In DNA form, the CDR3 reads TGTGCCAGCAGGGGAGGAGCGGGGGGGTCCTACGAGCAGTACTTC.

V usage is TRBV6-6 and J usage is TRBJ2-1; 11 bases fit TRBD2. Per the germline V gene, CDR1 is MNHNY and CDR2 is SVGAGI (reference sequence). V trimming: 6 bases; J trimming: 5 bases; junction bases outside the gene matches: 9. The CDR3 has 16 residues. Here the CDR3 reads CASSPPTSGIDNEQFF. The CDR3 DNA is TGTGCCAGCAGCCCACCGACTAGCGGGATCGACAATGAGCAGTTCTTC.

V and J are TRBV9 and TRBJ2-1, with 14 bases lining up with TRBD2. The CDR3 spans 18 residues. Trimming took 3 bases from V and 9 from J; bases not matched to a gene: 14. Germline V gene sequence: CDR1 SGDLS, CDR2 YYNGEE. In nucleotides, the CDR3 is TGTGCCAGCAGCGCCGGACTAGCGGGGGGCGCTTTAGCAAGTGAGCAGTTCTTC. Translation gives CASSAGLAGGALASEQFF. The full variable domain, with the rest looked up from reference TRBV9 and TRBJ2-1, is DSGVTQTPKHLITATGQRVTLRCSPRSGDLSVYWYQQSLDQGLQFLIQYYNGEERAKGNILERFSAQQFPDLHSELNLSSLELGDSALYFCASSAGLAGGALASEQFFGPGTRLTVL.

This chain links TRBV5-6 with TRBJ2-4; TRBD2 matches at 15 bases. The CDR3 runs to 17 residues. The V and J ends lost 5 bases and 1 base, in that order; junction bases with no gene match: 4. Germline V gives CDR1 SGHDT, CDR2 YYEEEE. This chain's CDR3 is CASSPGTSGRAKNIQYF. The CDR3 coding sequence is TGTGCCAGCAGTCCCGGGACTAGCGGGAGGGCCAAAAACATTCAGTACTTC.

V usage is TRBV2 and J usage is TRBJ2-4; D possibly corresponds to TRBD1 (5 bases). Germline V gene lookup returns CDR1 SNHLY and CDR2 FYNNEI. V gave up 4 bases and J gave up 5 bases, with 15 bases separating them. This CDR3 comprises 15 residues. The CDR3 sequence: CASSVLGALENIQYF. As DNA, the CDR3 is TGTGCCAGCAGTGTTCTAGGGGCGCTGGAAAACATTCAGTACTTC.

J is TRBJ2-2 and V is TRBV6-1; TRBD2 matches 12 bases. V trimming: 2 bases; J trimming: 4 bases; junction bases outside the gene matches: 5. This CDR3 has 17 residues. Germline values: CDR1 MNHNS, CDR2 SASEGT. The CDR3: CASSELAGGHGTGELFF. In DNA, the CDR3 is TGTGCCAGCAGTGAACTAGCGGGAGGGCATGGCACCGGGGAGCTGTTTTTT.

This clone has just a few counts. This chain uses TRBV7-9 with TRBJ1-3; D possibly corresponds to TRBD1 (6 bases). The CDR3 extends over 15 amino acids. Germline loops: CDR1 SEHNR, CDR2 FQNEAQ (reference sequence). Trimming pared 5 bases from V and 0 bases from J, leaving 11 bases between. DNA for the CDR3: TGTGCCAGCAGCATTGACAGGAGCTCTGGAAACACCATATATTTT. Its translation is CASSIDRSSGNTIYF.

The genes are TRBV5-1 and TRBJ1-4; a weak D match, TRBD1 (6 bases). The CDR3 consists of 15 residues. CDR1 and CDR2 (germline): SGHRS, YFSETQ. Trimming left V 4 bases short and J 7 bases short, with 17 bases between. Here the CDR3 reads CASSRSRDTSEKLFF. The CDR3 DNA follows: TGCGCCAGCAGCCGATCCCGGGACACGAGTGAAAAACTGTTTTTT.

The gene calls are TRBV7-8 and TRBJ2-1, with 9 nucleotides matching TRBD1. Looked up from germline, CDR1 is SGHVS and CDR2 is FQNEAQ. The CDR3 extends over 16 amino acids. The ends lost 4 bases at V and 5 bases at J; junction bases unmatched: 9. CDR3 DNA: TGTGCCAGCAGCTCACCCGGGACAGGGAAGGACAATGAGCAGTTCTTC. This translates into CASSSPGTGKDNEQFF. Based on the CDR3 plus reference TRBV7-8 and TRBJ2-1, the full variable domain is GAGVSQSPRYKVAKRGQDVALRCDPISGHVSLFWYQQALGQGPEFLTYFQNEAQLDKSGLPSDRFFAERPEGSVSTLKIQRTQQEDSAVYLCASSSPGTGKDNEQFFGPGTRLTVL.

This sequence joins TRBV6-4 and TRBJ2-1; weak D call: TRBD1 (6 bases). V was cut by 3 bases and J by 0 bases, with 6 bases left in between. The length of the CDR3 is 14 residues. Germline CDR1 reads MRHNA; CDR2 reads SNTAGT. The CDR3 loop reads CASSEDSSYNEQFF. The CDR3 DNA follows: TGTGCCAGCAGTGAGGACAGCTCCTACAATGAGCAGTTCTTC.

The chain links TRBV28 to TRBJ1-5; D is unclear. Between the trimmed V and J ends, which lost 4 bases and 6 bases, there was a span of 16 bases. CDR3 length: 15 residues. Looked up from germline, CDR1 is MDHEN and CDR2 is SYDVKM. CDR3 sequence: CASSSRRESGQPQHF. In DNA, the CDR3 is TGTGCCAGCAGTTCTAGGCGGGAAAGTGGTCAGCCCCAGCATTTT.

The V and J genes are TRBV5-1 and TRBJ1-1; D remains unclear. V was trimmed by 0 bases and J by 4 bases, leaving 10 bases between them. Germline CDR1 SGHRS, CDR2 YFSETQ. The CDR3 is 14 residues long. As DNA, the CDR3 is TGCGCCAGCAGCTTGGTCGCGGAGGGCACTGAAGCTTTCTTT. Amino acids: CASSLVAEGTEAFF.

The chain employs TRBV7-9 and TRBJ2-3; D perhaps matches TRBD2 (6 bases). CDR3 length: 15 residues. Germline-derived CDR1 and CDR2 are SEHNR and FQNEAQ (reference sequence). V was clipped by 4 bases and J by 5 bases, with 16 bases between them. CDR3 coding DNA: TGTGCCAGCAGCTATACCCGGGGGACCAGAGATACGCAGTATTTT. Amino acid sequence: CASSYTRGTRDTQYF.

The rearrangement joins TRBV30 to TRBJ1-2; D is unclear. The CDR3 runs 11 residues. Germline assignment: CDR1 GTSNPN and CDR2 SVGIG (reference sequence). V lost 0 bases and J 8 bases, leaving 7 bases between the germline ends. The CDR3 sequence is CAWSVGPGYTF. CDR3 sequence (DNA): TGTGCCTGGAGTGTAGGTCCCGGCTACACCTTC.